A single sample gave rise to the 19 T cell receptor beta chains below, sequenced in a study of T cell repertoires in cytomegalovirus infection. One entry per CDR3 protein, called by TCRdb with MiXCR from the reads. The data show some 400,000 distinct CDR3 sequences, with approximately 30% seen just once and about 13% held by the top ten. The specimen was PBMCs. Receptor source: a human donor in good health (CMV status not recorded). Some clones in this sample may be carry-over from other donors' samples.

There are many counts of this clonotype. The gene calls are TRBV7-2 and TRBJ2-7; the D gene is possibly TRBD2 (7 bases). CDR1 SGHTA and CDR2 FQGNSA come from the germline V gene. The CDR3 totals 16 residues. V was shortened by 3 bases and J by 5 bases, with 20 bases between the two germline ends. Here the CDR3 DNA reads TGTGCCAGCAGCTTTCGTTGGGCGGGGGCGGGGCACGAGCAGTACTTC. Translation: CASSFRWAGAGHEQYF.

CDR3 bases: TGTGCCAGCACCCCCTGGGGGCGGGGGTACACAGATACGCAGTATTTT. Translating gives CASTPWGRGYTDTQYF. The rearrangement uses TRBV7-2 and TRBJ2-3; D is perhaps TRBD2 (7 bases). This CDR3 comprises 16 residues. V was clipped by 7 bases and J by 2 bases, with 19 bases between them. In germline, CDR1 is SGHTA, CDR2 FQGNSA.

About this clonotype: A much larger clone is a single base away; this may be a read error. This chain links TRBV6-6 with TRBJ2-3; 12 bases are a match to TRBD2. Germline V gene data show CDR1 as MNHNY and CDR2 as SVGAGI (reference sequence). This CDR3 has 16 residues. The CDR3 DNA reads TGTGCCAGCAGTCACCTAGCGGGGGGGCGCACAGTTACGCAGTATTTT. Translating it yields CASSHLAGGRTVTQYF.

This clonotype was recorded at least ten times. The genes are TRBV28 and TRBJ1-1, with 7 bases aligning to TRBD1. Germline V gene data show CDR1 as MDHEN and CDR2 as SYDVKM. The CDR3 sequence is 15 residues long. Losses at the gene ends were 11 bases for V and 4 bases for J; bases not matched to a gene: 16. The CDR3 region has the DNA TGTGCCCCGAGCCAAGAAGACAGGGTGGGCACTGAAGCTTTCTTT. Encoded protein: CAPSQEDRVGTEAFF.

The rearrangement links TRBV7-2 to TRBJ1-4; TRBD1 matches at 7 bases. J lost 5 bases, V lost 6 bases, and 9 bases had no gene match. The CDR3 spans 15 residues. Germline V gene lookup returns CDR1 SGHTA and CDR2 FQGNSA. The CDR3 here is CASRTTGTVNEKLFF. CDR3 in DNA: TGTGCCAGCAGGACCACCGGGACAGTCAATGAAAAACTGTTTTTT.

The chain recombines TRBV7-2 with TRBJ2-7, with D uncertain. V was trimmed by 2 bases and J by 0 bases, leaving 11 bases between them. CDR1 and CDR2 (germline): SGHTA, FQGNSA. CDR3 length equals 15 residues. The CDR3, as DNA: TGTGCCAGCAGCTTAAGCCCCCAACTCTCCTACGAGCAGTACTTC. This translates into CASSLSPQLSYEQYF. The full variable domain, completed using reference TRBV7-2 and TRBJ2-7, is GAGVSQSPSNKVTEKGKDVELRCDPISGHTALYWYRQSLGQGLEFLIYFQGNSAPDKSGLPSDRFSAERTGGSVSTLTIQRTQQEDSAVYLCASSLSPQLSYEQYFGPGTRLTVT.

This clonotype was seen repeatedly, ten times or more. The chain carries TRBV7-6 and TRBJ1-6; D might be TRBD1 (6 bases). With 5 bases removed from V and 8 bases from J, the gap between germline ends came to 19 bases. This CDR3 region has 16 residues. CDR1 is SGHVS, CDR2 FNYEAQ, per germline. In nucleotides, the CDR3 is TGTGCCAGCAGCCAGAACGTGGACAGTTGGGATTCACCCCTCCACTTT. Translated, it gives CASSQNVDSWDSPLHF.

This clonotype showed up many times. V is TRBV7-8 and J is TRBJ2-5; D is unresolved. V shed 1 base and J shed 5 bases, with 8 bases lying between them. The CDR3 runs to 13 residues. Germline CDR1 is SGHVS and CDR2 is FQNEAQ. The CDR3 DNA reads as TGTGCCAGCAGCTTAGATAGTGTGGAGACCCAGTACTTC. As protein: CASSLDSVETQYF.

The chain couples TRBV11-2 to TRBJ2-1; no clear D gene. This CDR3 is built from 12 residues. Germline V gene sequence: CDR1 SGHAT, CDR2 FQNNGV. V lost 1 base and J 14 bases, leaving 12 bases between the germline ends. The CDR3 nucleotides are TGTGCCAGCAGCTTAGCCGCAGCCAAGGAGTTCTTC. It yields the protein CASSLAAAKEFF. Complete variable domain (other parts from reference TRBV11-2 and TRBJ2-1): EAGVAQSPRYKIIEKRQSVAFWCNPISGHATLYWYQQILGQGPKLLIQFQNNGVVDDSQLPKDRFSAERLKGVDSTLKIQPAKLEDSAVYLCASSLAAAKEFFGPGTRLTVL.

The chain recombines TRBV28 with TRBJ2-2; 9 bases line up with TRBD2. CDR1 and CDR2 from the germline V gene are MDHEN and SYDVKM. The CDR3 runs to 24 residues. V lost 3 bases to trimming and J lost 3 bases; unmatched junction nucleotides: 29. The CDR3 here is CASSFTDLGVVAGGGAVYTGELFF. CDR3 DNA sequence: TGTGCCAGCAGTTTCACGGATCTTGGTGTGGTTGCGGGGGGGGGTGCTGTTTACACCGGGGAGCTGTTTTTT.

The rearrangement joins TRBV4-2 to TRBJ2-3; weak D call: TRBD2 (5 bases). V was trimmed by 0 bases and J by 2 bases, leaving 15 bases between them. CDR1 and CDR2 (germline): LGHNA, YNFKEQ. This CDR3 contains 17 residues. Here the CDR3 reads CASSQEVGRDYTDTQYF. The CDR3 region has the DNA TGTGCCAGCAGCCAAGAGGTTGGACGGGATTACACAGATACGCAGTATTTT.

The gene calls are TRBV20-1 and TRBJ2-7; possibly TRBD2 for D (5 bases). Per the germline V gene, CDR1 is DFQATT and CDR2 is SNEGSKA (reference sequence). The CDR3 runs 14 residues. The ends were cut back, 5 bases at V and 6 bases at J, with 20 bases in the middle. CDR3 protein: CSAPSVARAGEQYF. CDR3 DNA: TGCAGTGCTCCATCCGTAGCGCGAGCCGGCGAGCAGTACTTC.

The chain uses TRBV7-9 and TRBJ2-3, with 9 bases matching TRBD2. The V segment lost 4 bases and the J segment 7 bases; nucleotides outside the gene matches: 15. Germline V CDR1 and CDR2: SEHNR, FQNEAQ (reference sequence). The CDR3 is 17 amino acids. The CDR3 is CASSSPGLAGGPNTQYF. In nucleotides, the CDR3 is TGTGCCAGCAGCTCACCGGGACTTGCGGGGGGGCCGAATACGCAGTATTTT. The whole variable domain, remainder taken from reference TRBV7-9 and TRBJ2-3, is DTGVSQNPRHKITKRGQNVTFRCDPISEHNRLYWYRQTLGQGPEFLTYFQNEAQLEKSRLLSDRFSAERPKGSFSTLEIQRTEQGDSAMYLCASSSPGLAGGPNTQYFGPGTRLTVL.

This clonotype was recorded a few times. V usage is TRBV3-1 and J usage is TRBJ2-2; D gene unclear. Per germline, CDR1 LGHDT and CDR2 YNNKEL (reference sequence). Deletions cut 0 bases from V and 3 bases from J, with 8 bases between. This CDR3 region has 15 residues. This chain's CDR3 is CASSQDWADTGELFF. The CDR3 DNA follows: TGTGCCAGCAGCCAAGATTGGGCAGACACCGGGGAGCTGTTTTTT.

The sample holds many counts of this clonotype. The genes are TRBV7-2 and TRBJ1-5; TRBD1 matches at 9 bases. The V segment lost 0 bases and the J segment 5 bases; nucleotides outside the gene matches: 2. CDR1 SGHTA and CDR2 FQGNSA come from the germline V gene. The CDR3 has 15 residues. The CDR3 DNA reads as TGTGCCAGCAGCTTAGCGGGACAGGGATATCAGCCCCAGCATTTT. Amino acids: CASSLAGQGYQPQHF.

Remarks on this clonotype: A much larger clonotype is one base distant, so this may be a read error. For the CDR3, the DNA is TGTGCCAGCAGTTTCGCGCGGAATCAGCCCCAGCCTTTT. Amino acid sequence: CASSFARNQPQPF. V gene TRBV27 combines with J gene TRBJ1-5; D remains ambiguous. CDR1 MNHEY and CDR2 SMNVEV come from the germline V gene (reference sequence). The CDR3 runs to 13 residues.

About this clonotype itself: Here the CDR3 omits its conserved ending phenylalanine or tryptophan, so a read error is the likely source. The DNA is left out, because the CDR3 cannot be placed on it with certainty; the CDR3 is given as TCRdb lists it. This rearrangement joins TRBV11-3 to TRBJ2-3; the table's TRBD2 call for D was not verified on the DNA. CDR1 and CDR2 (germline): SGHNT, YENEEA. The CDR3 sequence runs 13 residues, both termini included. The chain's CDR3 is CASSLGAGGLQFL.

This clonotype was counted between two and nine times. The chain employs TRBV10-2 and TRBJ2-2, with D unclear. Trimming took off 2 bases at V and 1 base at J, with 14 bases between the two ends. Per germline, CDR1 WSHSY and CDR2 SAAADI. The length of the CDR3 is 17 residues. CDR3 amino acids: CASSEDPPYENTGELFF. The DNA of the CDR3 is TGCGCCAGCAGTGAGGACCCCCCCTATGAGAACACCGGGGAGCTGTTTTTT.

The chain combines TRBV12-3 or TRBV12-4 with TRBJ2-7; D remains unclear. The CDR3 totals 13 residues. Trimming pared 1 base from V and 3 bases from J, leaving 7 bases between. CDR3 sequence: CASSLVYGYEQYF. The CDR3 coding sequence is TGTGCCAGCAGTTTAGTGTACGGCTACGAGCAGTACTTC.